The 17 T cell receptor beta chains reported below all come from one sample, sequenced in a study of human T cells and chemical hapten exposure. Time point reported: patch test 2, 6 weeks after DPC sensitization. Treatment described: therapeutic diphenylcyclopropenone sensitization with weekly scalp DPC. TCRdb reprocessed the RACE reads via MiXCR and lists one record per CDR3 protein. The data hold tens of thousands of distinct CDR3 sequences, with 3% to 4% observed a single time. The sequenced sample was whole blood, obtained in connection with sensitization to the hapten diphenylcyclopropenone (DPC). All receptors derive from a man between 40 and 49 years old with alopecia areata. Some clones in this sample may be carry-over from other donors' samples.

This clonotype was seen ten or more times. As DNA, the CDR3 is TGTGCCTGGAGTCCGTTCAGTTACGAGCAGTACTTC. It specifies CAWSPFSYEQYF. J is TRBJ2-7 and V is TRBV30; D gene unclear. The CDR3 has 12 amino acids. The germline CDR1 and CDR2 sequences are GTSNPN and SVGIG (reference sequence). Trimming left V 2 bases short and J 4 bases short, with 9 bases between.

This clonotype was seen repeatedly, ten times or more. The genes are TRBV7-9 and TRBJ1-1, with D unclear. V was pared by 1 base and J by 1 base, with 7 bases between. This CDR3 region has 14 residues. CDR1 is SEHNR and CDR2 is FQNEAQ in the germline V gene (reference sequence). CDR3 amino acids: CASSLVAENTEAFF. For the CDR3, the DNA is TGTGCCAGCAGCTTAGTTGCTGAGAACACTGAAGCTTTCTTT.

This clonotype was detected ten times or more. The V and J genes are TRBV6-5 and TRBJ2-7; 9 bases are a match to TRBD2. Germline CDR1 and CDR2: MNHEY and SVGAGI. CDR3 length: 16 residues. V was clipped by 8 bases and J by 6 bases; unmatched bases: 17. CDR3 in amino acids: CASRLADAPDWGEQYF. CDR3 in DNA: TGTGCCAGCCGACTAGCGGATGCCCCCGACTGGGGCGAGCAGTACTTC.

This clonotype was found many times. The rearrangement links TRBV7-6 to TRBJ2-7; perhaps TRBD1 as D (6 bases). The CDR3 has 16 residues. Germline CDR1 and CDR2: SGHVS and FNYEAQ. The V and J ends lost 5 bases and 3 bases respectively, with 20 bases between them. CDR3 in DNA: TGTGCCAGCAGCCCAACCCTGGGGGCACGTGGCTACGAGCAGTACTTC. The encoded protein is CASSPTLGARGYEQYF.

This clonotype was seen many times. The rearrangement links TRBV7-9 to TRBJ2-1; D might be TRBD1 or TRBD2, each matching 6 bases. The CDR3 runs to 17 residues. The ends were cut back, 1 base at V and 0 bases at J, with 13 bases in the middle. Germline V gives CDR1 SEHNR, CDR2 FQNEAQ (reference sequence). DNA for the CDR3: TGTGCCAGCAGCTTAGTTAGGGGGGAAAGCTCCTACAATGAGCAGTTCTTC. Translation gives CASSLVRGESSYNEQFF.

Many counts were recorded for this clonotype. The chain recombines TRBV2 with TRBJ2-5, with D tentatively TRBD2 (6 bases). This CDR3 is 14 amino acids long. The germline V gene has CDR1 SNHLY and CDR2 FYNNEI. The V and J ends lost 5 bases and 2 bases respectively, with 12 bases between them. The CDR3 DNA reads TGTGCCAGCAGTCCCGGGACTCAACAAGAGACCCAGTACTTC. Its protein is CASSPGTQQETQYF.

This clonotype appeared many times. V and J are TRBV28 and TRBJ2-5; D gene uncertain. The CDR3 consists of 13 residues. Germline V gene lookup returns CDR1 MDHEN and CDR2 SYDVKM. The V end was cut by 3 bases, the J end by 5 bases, with 10 bases between. As DNA, the CDR3 is TGTGCCAGCAGTTTTGTCACCTCGGAGACCCAGTACTTC. It encodes CASSFVTSETQYF.

Turning to this clonotype: The junction shows a germline mismatch at one end, possibly a read error. The V and J genes are TRBV7-2 and TRBJ2-4; TRBD2 is a possible D gene (6 bases). There are 19 residues in the CDR3. CDR1 is SGHTA and CDR2 is FQGNSA in the germline V gene. CDR3 loop: CASSFPGTSPTLAKSIQYF. CDR3 DNA sequence: TGTGCCAGCAGCTTCCCCGGAACTAGCCCTACCCTAGCCAAAAGCATTCAGTACTTC.

This clonotype was counted only a few times. This rearrangement joins TRBV20-1 to TRBJ1-6; weak D call: TRBD1 (6 bases). V lost 0 bases, J lost 7 bases, and 13 bases lay in between. CDR1 and CDR2 (germline): DFQATT, SNEGSKA (reference sequence). The CDR3 contains 15 residues. The CDR3: CSARDTGTTNSPLHF. The CDR3 coding sequence is TGCAGTGCTAGAGACACCGGGACAACAAATTCACCCCTCCACTTT.

This clonotype has at least ten counts. V gene TRBV24-1 combines with J gene TRBJ1-4; D perhaps matches TRBD1 (5 bases). The germline CDR1 and CDR2 sequences are KGHDR and SFDVKD. CDR3 size: 16 residues. The V and J ends lost 6 bases and 12 bases respectively, with 25 bases between them. The CDR3 DNA is TGTGCCACCAGTTCCTCTGAGGTCTCGGCGTTGGGGGAACTGTTTTTT. Translated, it gives CATSSSEVSALGELFF.

This clonotype appeared many times. The chain recombines TRBV7-6 with TRBJ2-2; weak D call: TRBD2 (6 bases). The CDR3 extends over 16 amino acids. Germline lookup yields CDR1 SGHVS and CDR2 FNYEAQ. V was clipped by 6 bases and J by 1 base, with 15 bases between them. DNA of the CDR3: TGTGCCAGCAGGGCTTTCCAGGGAGGGAACACCGGGGAGCTGTTTTTT. It encodes CASRAFQGGNTGELFF.

This clonotype was found many times. The rearrangement uses TRBV6-2 or TRBV6-3 and TRBJ2-1, with 8 positions matching TRBD1. Germline V gene lookup returns CDR1 MNHEY and CDR2 SVGEGT. Trimming cost V 9 bases and J 0 bases; bases outside gene matches: 7. The CDR3 spans 15 residues. CDR3 loop: CASHRTGSSYNEQFF. CDR3 nucleotide sequence: TGTGCCAGTCACCGGACAGGGAGCTCCTACAATGAGCAGTTCTTC.

This clonotype was seen many times. This sequence joins TRBV6-6 and TRBJ2-5; maybe TRBD2 (6 bases). The CDR3 runs to 13 residues. V shed 7 bases and J shed 2 bases, with 11 bases lying between them. Looked up from germline, CDR1 is MNHNY and CDR2 is SVGAGI (reference sequence). This CDR3 reads CASNHGGQETQYF. CDR3 sequence (DNA): TGTGCCAGCAACCACGGGGGTCAAGAGACCCAGTACTTC.

This clonotype occurred many times. The V call is TRBV4-1, the J call TRBJ1-6; D is uncertain. The CDR3 has 16 residues. Trimming cost V 2 bases and J 5 bases, with 13 bases left between them. From germline, CDR1 is MGHRA and CDR2 YSYEKL. CDR3 region: CASSQKERGDNSPLHF. CDR3 coding DNA: TGCGCCAGCAGCCAAAAGGAGCGGGGAGATAATTCACCCCTCCACTTT.

In its sample, this clonotype was seen many times. The rearrangement links TRBV5-1 to TRBJ1-2, with D possibly TRBD1 on 5 matching bases. Trimming took off 0 bases at V and 6 bases at J, with 12 bases between the two ends. The V gene's germline CDR1 is SGHRS and CDR2 YFSETQ. CDR3 length: 14 residues. The CDR3: CASSLDGTSDGYTF. CDR3 sequence (DNA): TGCGCCAGCAGCTTGGATGGGACGAGTGATGGCTACACCTTC.

This clonotype was picked up many times. CDR3 region: CASSFSARNTGELFF. CDR3 DNA sequence: TGTGCCAGCAGTTTCTCGGCTCGGAACACCGGGGAGCTGTTTTTT. The rearrangement links TRBV12-3 or TRBV12-4 to TRBJ2-2; D gene unclear. This CDR3 region has 15 residues. Trimming pared 3 bases from V and 1 base from J, leaving 9 bases between.

This clonotype has a count of ten or more. V gene TRBV28 combines with J gene TRBJ1-2; 9 bases are shared with TRBD1. Per germline, CDR1 MDHEN and CDR2 SYDVKM. The CDR3 has 15 amino acids. The ends lost 4 bases at V and 3 bases at J; junction bases unmatched: 6. This CDR3 is CASSSPGQGYYGYTF. CDR3 nucleotide sequence: TGTGCCAGCAGTTCTCCGGGACAGGGTTACTATGGCTACACCTTC.